The clone carrying this TCR beta chain was seen a few times. The antigen remains unidentified. The limits of the CDR3 on the DNA are not certain, so only TCRdb's listed CDR3 is given. Template material for amplifying TCR beta CDR3 regions consisted of RNA transcripts. Primed by the HTBI set, a first-round RT-PCR was run on the TCR CDR3. In TCRdb, the multiplex PCR reads were re-called with MiXCR into one record per CDR3 protein. The sample holds 300,000 to 450,000 distinct CDR3 sequences, about 15% seen once. This record belongs to a study of T cells in Graves' hyperthyroidism and ophthalmopathy. The overall study: Pretreatment peripheral blood was obtained at initial diagnosis. Overall study findings and caveats: Peripheral blood also featured most of the thyroid clonotypes expanded above 0.001.

If no ophthalmopathy progression occurred within 18 months, Graves' hyperthyroidism was stable. Reasons for excluding patients were uncontrolled infection, other autoimmune disease, pregnancy or lactation. The source of this sequence is a woman aged 55-69 years with Graves' hyperthyroidism. Sequencing was done on a sample of blood.

The CDR3 sequence: CASSLTVGRGNTIHF. This chain connects TRBV13 to TRBJ1-3. CDR1 and CDR2 (germline): PRHDT, FYEKMQ (reference sequence). The CDR3 region is 15 residues in length, termini included.